The 22 T cell receptor beta chains reported below all come from one sample, sequenced in a study of chemoradiotherapy in HPV16-positive cancers. Libraries were prepared by immunoSEQ multiplex PCR; TCRdb keeps only in-frame clonotypes and omits some of them. In the table there are about 5,500 clones, under 85% of which are singletons. The sample was acquired from a patient who underwent chemoradiotherapy. The origin of the receptors is a human donor with HPV-associated anogenital cancer.

Only one count was recorded for this clone. The chain recombines TRBV30 with TRBJ1-5, with 9 bases that match TRBD1. The CDR3 totals 15 residues. V shed 2 bases, J shed 9 bases, and the junction held 11 bases outside the gene matches. Looked up from germline, CDR1 is GTSNPN and CDR2 is SVGIG (reference sequence). The CDR3 nucleotides are TGTGCCTGGAGTCTAGGGGGGACAGGGTTACGGCCCCAGCATTTT. As protein: CAWSLGGTGLRPQHF.

This chain uses TRBV7-9 with TRBJ2-3, with D unresolved. Germline V CDR1 and CDR2: SEHNR, FQNEAQ (reference sequence). The V end lost 2 bases, the J end lost 0 bases, and 6 bases lay between the germline ends. The CDR3 totals 14 residues. The CDR3 DNA reads TGTGCCAGCAGCTTATCCTCTAGCACAGATACGCAGTATTTT. Translating gives CASSLSSSTDTQYF. The entire variable domain, with the rest obtained from reference TRBV7-9 and TRBJ2-3, is as follows: DTGVSQNPRHKITKRGQNVTFRCDPISEHNRLYWYRQTLGQGPEFLTYFQNEAQLEKSRLLSDRFSAERPKGSFSTLEIQRTEQGDSAMYLCASSLSSSTDTQYFGPGTRLTVL.

CDR3 sequence: CASSQVIAGGKFF. The CDR3 DNA sequence: TGTGCCAGCAGCCAAGTGATAGCGGGGGGGAAGTTCTTC. V and J are TRBV14 and TRBJ2-1; 11 nucleotides line up with TRBD2. Germline V CDR1 and CDR2: SGHDN, FVKESK. The CDR3 extends over 13 amino acids. V was clipped by 1 base and J by 14 bases; unmatched bases: 4.

This sequence joins TRBV6-1 and TRBJ2-7, with D tentatively TRBD1 or TRBD2 (5 bases each). The V gene's germline CDR1 is MNHNS and CDR2 SASEGT. CDR3 length: 12 amino acids. V dropped 5 bases and J dropped 5 bases, with 10 bases sitting between them. CDR3 DNA sequence: TGTGCCAGCAGTCGGGTGGGGGACGAGCAGTACTTC. It specifies CASSRVGDEQYF.

J is TRBJ1-1 and V is TRBV7-2; D unclear. Germline CDR1 is SGHTA and CDR2 is FQGNSA. The germline V and J ends were trimmed by 5 bases and 2 bases, with 6 bases remaining between them. This CDR3 region has 12 residues. The DNA for the CDR3 is TGTGCCAGCAGCCCGTATAACACTGAAGCTTTCTTT. This translates into CASSPYNTEAFF.

The chain has TRBV12-5 and TRBJ1-6, with D possibly TRBD1 on 5 matching bases. Trimming removed 5 bases from V and 8 bases from J, with 16 bases in between. Germline V lookup: CDR1 LGHNT, CDR2 FRNRAP. The CDR3 is 15 residues long. In DNA, the CDR3 is TGTGCTAGTGGTCTAACAAGCTTCAGGGATTCACCCCTCCACTTT. Translating it yields CASGLTSFRDSPLHF.

A single count supports this clone. The chain uses TRBV20-1 and TRBJ2-5, with D uncertain. The CDR3 totals 10 residues. Trimming took 3 bases from V and 5 from J, leaving 4 bases between them. Germline loops: CDR1 DFQATT, CDR2 SNEGSKA (reference sequence). Written as DNA, the CDR3 is TGCAGTGCTAGTATCGAGACCCAGTACTTC. Translating gives CSASIETQYF.

This chain joins TRBV7-2 and TRBJ2-5, with unresolved D. The J call may be incorrect, as the DNA end agrees better with TRBJ2-7. The CDR3 runs 14 residues. Germline CDR1 and CDR2: SGHTA and FQGNSA. CDR3 nucleotides: TGTGCCAGCAGCTTGGACCTGTACTCCTACGAGCAGTACTTC. Its protein product is CASSLDLYSYEQYF.

This chain joins TRBV6-6 and TRBJ1-2; no reliable D call. Trimming removed 4 bases from V and 0 bases from J, with 12 bases in between. The V gene's germline CDR1 is MNHNY and CDR2 SVGAGI (reference sequence). The CDR3 has 15 residues. CDR3 bases: TGTGCCAGCAGTTCCATACAGAGGACTAACTATGGCTACACCTTC. Encoded protein: CASSSIQRTNYGYTF.

The CDR3 region has the DNA TGTGCCAGCAGCCAAATTCCTATGGGAACTGAAGCTTTCTTT. Translating it yields CASSQIPMGTEAFF. The V gene is TRBV4-2, the J gene TRBJ1-1; D unresolved. The germline V gene encodes CDR1 LGHNA and CDR2 YNFKEQ. This CDR3 spans 14 amino acids. Between the trimmed V and J ends, which lost 2 bases and 5 bases, there was a span of 12 bases.

The CDR3 DNA reads TGTGCCAGCAGTTTATACTTCTCCAATGAAAAACTGTTTTTT. It specifies CASSLYFSNEKLFF. The chain joins TRBV28 to TRBJ1-4; no clear D gene. V was pared by 1 base and J by 5 bases, with 8 bases between. The CDR3 is made up of 14 amino acids. The germline V gene encodes CDR1 MDHEN and CDR2 SYDVKM.

The chain couples TRBV2 to TRBJ1-4, with D possibly being TRBD1 (5 bases). Germline V gives CDR1 SNHLY, CDR2 FYNNEI. The V and J ends lost 8 bases and 5 bases respectively, with 12 bases between them. The CDR3 length is 13 residues. The CDR3 bases are TGTGCCAGCTATCGAGGGGCGAATGAAAAACTGTTTTTT. It yields the protein CASYRGANEKLFF. The full variable domain, its missing parts supplied by reference TRBV2 and TRBJ1-4, is EPEVTQTPSHQVTQMGQEVILRCVPISNHLYFYWYRQILGQKVEFLVSFYNNEISEKSEIFDDQFSVERPDGSNFTLKIRSTKLEDSAMYFCASYRGANEKLFFGSGTQLSVL.

The chain has TRBV2 and TRBJ2-1, with 8 nucleotides matching TRBD2. V lost 6 bases to trimming and J lost 4 bases; unmatched junction nucleotides: 2. The CDR3 consists of 13 residues. Germline V CDR1 and CDR2: SNHLY, FYNNEI. Here the CDR3 DNA reads TGTGCCAGCAGACGACTAGCGTACAATGAGCAGTTCTTC. Its protein product is CASRRLAYNEQFF.

This chain connects TRBV7-9 to TRBJ2-4; 7 positions agree with TRBD1. Per the germline V gene, CDR1 is SEHNR and CDR2 is FQNEAQ (reference sequence). V was clipped by 3 bases and J by 0 bases; unmatched bases: 11. This CDR3 has 18 residues. The CDR3 loop reads CASSLSHRGELAKNIQYF. DNA for the CDR3: TGTGCCAGCAGCTTGTCCCACAGGGGTGAACTAGCCAAAAACATTCAGTACTTC.

The V call is TRBV6-1, the J call TRBJ2-7, with D uncertain. V was trimmed by 7 bases and J by 0 bases, leaving 10 bases between them. The CDR3 covers 13 residues. Germline CDR1 and CDR2: MNHNS and SASEGT. The CDR3 region has the DNA TGTGCCAGCACGGTAGGGAACTCCTACGAGCAGTACTTC. Translated, it gives CASTVGNSYEQYF.

The chain employs TRBV7-9 and TRBJ1-1; maybe TRBD1 (5 bases). In germline, CDR1 is SEHNR, CDR2 FQNEAQ (reference sequence). CDR3 size: 17 residues. The V and J ends lost 1 base and 5 bases respectively, with 20 bases between them. The CDR3 DNA is TGTGCCAGCAGCTTAGTGATCTGGGGGGACCCTAGGACTGAAGCTTTCTTT. Translating gives CASSLVIWGDPRTEAFF. Full variable domain (missing parts from reference TRBV7-9 and TRBJ1-1): DTGVSQNPRHKITKRGQNVTFRCDPISEHNRLYWYRQTLGQGPEFLTYFQNEAQLEKSRLLSDRFSAERPKGSFSTLEIQRTEQGDSAMYLCASSLVIWGDPRTEAFFGQGTRLTVV.

A few counts support this clone. This chain uses TRBV28 with TRBJ1-1, with D unresolved. Trimming cost V 3 bases and J 3 bases, with 8 bases left between them. Germline V CDR1 and CDR2: MDHEN, SYDVKM. The CDR3 extends over 13 amino acids. Here the CDR3 DNA reads TGTGCCAGCAGTTTCGGGTACGACACTGAAGCTTTCTTT. It yields the protein CASSFGYDTEAFF.

The chain employs TRBV2 and TRBJ2-5, with D hard to call. CDR3 length: 13 amino acids. V was clipped by 7 bases and J by 0 bases, with 9 bases between them. Germline CDR1 reads SNHLY; CDR2 reads FYNNEI. The CDR3 protein is CASKDGYQETQYF. CDR3 sequence (DNA): TGTGCCAGCAAGGATGGGTACCAAGAGACCCAGTACTTC.

The J gene is TRBJ2-5, the V gene TRBV11-3; D not certain. The CDR3 is 12 amino acids. The V gene lost 0 bases and the J gene lost 5 bases, with 4 bases spanning the gap. Germline V CDR1 and CDR2: SGHNT, YENEEA. This chain's CDR3 is CASSLDGETQYF. The CDR3 nucleotides read TGTGCCAGCAGCTTAGACGGGGAGACCCAGTACTTC.

This rearrangement joins TRBV7-9 to TRBJ2-7; possible D gene TRBD2, 5 bases. The CDR3 contains 13 residues. The V end lost 5 bases, the J end lost 1 base, and 9 bases lay between the germline ends. The germline CDR1 and CDR2 sequences are SEHNR and FQNEAQ (reference sequence). The chain's CDR3 is CASSRRDSYEQYF. CDR3 bases: TGTGCCAGCAGCCGCCGGGATTCCTACGAGCAGTACTTC.

The chain recombines TRBV27 with TRBJ2-1, with TRBD2 matching 12 bases. CDR1 is MNHEY and CDR2 is SMNVEV in the germline V gene (reference sequence). J gave up 5 bases and V 1 base, and 6 bases lay outside the gene matches. CDR3 size: 17 residues. The CDR3 is CASSLFLAGGHHNEQFF. The CDR3 nucleotides read TGTGCCAGCAGTTTATTCCTAGCGGGGGGGCATCACAATGAGCAGTTCTTC.

In this sample, this clone turned up a few times. The chain is built from TRBV5-4 and TRBJ2-7, with D perhaps matching TRBD1 (5 bases). The CDR3 totals 12 residues. Germline V gives CDR1 SGHNT, CDR2 YYREEE (reference sequence). Trimming shortened V by 5 bases and J by 3 bases, and 9 bases separated the two germline ends. The CDR3 protein is CASRYDSYEQYF. Here the CDR3 DNA reads TGTGCCAGCAGATACGACAGCTACGAGCAGTACTTC.